Included here is one T cell receptor beta chain sequence, with context. The antigen is unknown. CDR1 is LGHDT, CDR2 YNNKEL, per germline (reference sequence). V lost 6 bases and J 13 bases, leaving 18 bases between the germline ends. This CDR3 is 13 amino acids long. The table came from immunoSEQ multiplex PCR; TCRdb's copy has only in-frame clones and leaves some out. The sample lists approximately 110,000 clones, more than 70% occurring once. This entry is derived from a study of T cell responses to AZD1222 COVID-19 vaccine. Study-wide points: Across spike, vaccine-associated CD4 TCRs were found, dominant at 160-218 and 743-854.

This clonotype was obtained from an adult who received the AZD1222 COVID-19 vaccine. The source material was peripheral blood, sampled 28 days after the second AZD1222 dose. The chain recombines TRBV3-1 (or the pseudogene TRBV3-2) with TRBJ2-2; D may be TRBD1 or TRBD2 (6 bases each). DNA for the CDR3: TGTGCCAGCAGGGACAGCGGGCAGCGGAGGCTGTTTTTT. This sequence encodes CASRDSGQRRLFF.